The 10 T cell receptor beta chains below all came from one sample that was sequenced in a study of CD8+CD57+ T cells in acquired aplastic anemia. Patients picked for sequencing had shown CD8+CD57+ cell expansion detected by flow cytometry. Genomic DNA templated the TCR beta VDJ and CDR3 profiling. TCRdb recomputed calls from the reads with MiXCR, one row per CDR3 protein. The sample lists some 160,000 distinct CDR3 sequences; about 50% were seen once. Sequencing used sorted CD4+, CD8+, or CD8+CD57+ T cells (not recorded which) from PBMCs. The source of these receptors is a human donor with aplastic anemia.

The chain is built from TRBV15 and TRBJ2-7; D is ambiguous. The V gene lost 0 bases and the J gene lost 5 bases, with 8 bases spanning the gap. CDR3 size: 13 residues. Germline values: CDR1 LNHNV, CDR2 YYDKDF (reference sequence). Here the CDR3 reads CATSRDRSDEQYF. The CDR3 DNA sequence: TGTGCCACCAGCAGAGATCGTTCCGACGAGCAGTACTTC.

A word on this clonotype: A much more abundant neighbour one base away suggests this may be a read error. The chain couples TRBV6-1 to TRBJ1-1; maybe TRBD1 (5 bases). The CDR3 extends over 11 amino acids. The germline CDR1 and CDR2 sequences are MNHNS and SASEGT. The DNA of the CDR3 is TGTGCCAGCAGTGAGGGGGGAGAAGCTTCCTTT. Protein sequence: CASSEGGEASF.

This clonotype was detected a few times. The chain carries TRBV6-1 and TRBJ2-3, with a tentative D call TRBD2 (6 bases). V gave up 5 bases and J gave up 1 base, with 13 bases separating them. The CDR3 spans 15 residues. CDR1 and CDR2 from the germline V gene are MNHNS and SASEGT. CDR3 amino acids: CASSNRREGTDTQYF. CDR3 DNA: TGTGCCAGCAGTAATAGGCGGGAAGGCACAGATACGCAGTATTTT.

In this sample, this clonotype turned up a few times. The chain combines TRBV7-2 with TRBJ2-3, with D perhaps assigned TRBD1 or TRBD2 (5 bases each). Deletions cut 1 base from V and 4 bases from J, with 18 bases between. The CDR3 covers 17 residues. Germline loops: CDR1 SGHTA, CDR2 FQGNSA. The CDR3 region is CASSLGRGSRRSDTQYF. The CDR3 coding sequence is TGTGCCAGCAGCTTAGGTCGGGGCTCCCGTAGGTCAGATACGCAGTATTTT. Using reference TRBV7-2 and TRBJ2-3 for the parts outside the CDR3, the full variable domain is GAGVSQSPSNKVTEKGKDVELRCDPISGHTALYWYRQSLGQGLEFLIYFQGNSAPDKSGLPSDRFSAERTGGSVSTLTIQRTQQEDSAVYLCASSLGRGSRRSDTQYFGPGTRLTVL.

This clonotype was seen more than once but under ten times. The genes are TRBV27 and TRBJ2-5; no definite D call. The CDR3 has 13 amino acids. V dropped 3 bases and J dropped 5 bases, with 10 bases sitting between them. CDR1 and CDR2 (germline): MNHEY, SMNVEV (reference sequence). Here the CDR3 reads CASSLGMGETQYF. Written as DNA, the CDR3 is TGTGCCAGCAGTTTGGGTATGGGGGAGACCCAGTACTTC.

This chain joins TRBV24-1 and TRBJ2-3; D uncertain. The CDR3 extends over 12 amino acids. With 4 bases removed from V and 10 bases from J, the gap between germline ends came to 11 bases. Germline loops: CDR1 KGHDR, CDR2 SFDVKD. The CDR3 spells CATSDSSWAQYF. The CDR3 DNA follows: TGTGCCACCAGTGACTCCAGTTGGGCGCAGTATTTT.

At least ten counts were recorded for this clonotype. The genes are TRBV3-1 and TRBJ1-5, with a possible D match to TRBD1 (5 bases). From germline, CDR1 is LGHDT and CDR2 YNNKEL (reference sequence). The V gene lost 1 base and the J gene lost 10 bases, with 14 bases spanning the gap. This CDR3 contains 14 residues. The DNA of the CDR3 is TGTGCCAGCAGCCAAGGATTCACCGACAGTCCCCAGCATTTT. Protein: CASSQGFTDSPQHF.

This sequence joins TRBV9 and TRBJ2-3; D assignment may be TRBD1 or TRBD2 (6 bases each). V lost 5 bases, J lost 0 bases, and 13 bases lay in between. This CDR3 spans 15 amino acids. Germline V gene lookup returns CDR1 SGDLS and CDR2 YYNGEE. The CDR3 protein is CASSEVGGSTDTQYF. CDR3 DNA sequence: TGTGCCAGCAGTGAGGTAGGGGGGAGCACAGATACGCAGTATTTT. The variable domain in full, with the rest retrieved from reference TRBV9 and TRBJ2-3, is DSGVTQTPKHLITATGQRVTLRCSPRSGDLSVYWYQQSLDQGLQFLIQYYNGEERAKGNILERFSAQQFPDLHSELNLSSLELGDSALYFCASSEVGGSTDTQYFGPGTRLTVL.

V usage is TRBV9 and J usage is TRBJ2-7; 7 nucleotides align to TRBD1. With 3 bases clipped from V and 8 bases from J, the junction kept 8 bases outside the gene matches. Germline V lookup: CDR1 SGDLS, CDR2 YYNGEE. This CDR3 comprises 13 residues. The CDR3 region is CASSANMDRQQYF. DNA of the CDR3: TGTGCCAGCAGCGCCAACATGGACAGGCAGCAGTACTTC.

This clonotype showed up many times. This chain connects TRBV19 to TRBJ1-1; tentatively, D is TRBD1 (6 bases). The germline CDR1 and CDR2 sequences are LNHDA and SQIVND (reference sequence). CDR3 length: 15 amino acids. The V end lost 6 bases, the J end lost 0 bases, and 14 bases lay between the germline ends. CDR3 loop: CASSPRGEVNTEAFF. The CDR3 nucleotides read TGTGCCAGTAGCCCGAGGGGGGAGGTGAACACTGAAGCTTTCTTT.